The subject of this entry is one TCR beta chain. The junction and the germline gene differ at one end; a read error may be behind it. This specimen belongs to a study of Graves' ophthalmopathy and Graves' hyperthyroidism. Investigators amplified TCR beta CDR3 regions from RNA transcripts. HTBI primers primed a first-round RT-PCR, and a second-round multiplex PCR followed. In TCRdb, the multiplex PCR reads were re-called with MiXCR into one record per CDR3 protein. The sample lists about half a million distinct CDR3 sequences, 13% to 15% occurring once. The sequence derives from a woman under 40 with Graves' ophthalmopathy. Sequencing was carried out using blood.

CDR3 nucleotide sequence: TGTGCCAGCAGTCCCCTTTACAGGGGGAGCTCCTATTATTCACCCCTCCACTTT. Amino acid sequence: CASSPLYRGSSYYSPLHF. The J gene is TRBJ1-6, the V gene TRBV12-3 or TRBV12-4; 8 nucleotides match TRBD1. There are 18 residues in the CDR3.